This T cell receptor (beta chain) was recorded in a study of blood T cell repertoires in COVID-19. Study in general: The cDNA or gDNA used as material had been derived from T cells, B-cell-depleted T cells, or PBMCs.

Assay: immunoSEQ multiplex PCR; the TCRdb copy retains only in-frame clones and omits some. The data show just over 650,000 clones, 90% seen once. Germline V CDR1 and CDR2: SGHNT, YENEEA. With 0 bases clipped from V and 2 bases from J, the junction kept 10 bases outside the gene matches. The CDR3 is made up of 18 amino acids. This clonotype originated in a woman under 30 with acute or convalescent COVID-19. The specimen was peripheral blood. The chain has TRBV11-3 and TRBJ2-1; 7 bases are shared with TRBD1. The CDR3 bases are TGTGCCAGCAGCTTAGATAGCCCCACAGGGGCGGCCTACAATGAGCAGTTCTTC. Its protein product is CASSLDSPTGAAYNEQFF.